Described below is a single TCR beta chain sequence and its context. Germline V gives CDR1 SGHRS, CDR2 YFSETQ. The length of the CDR3 is 13 residues. The junction had 6 bases not matched to a gene; V was cut back by 5 bases and J by 8 bases. These data are taken from a study of blood T cell repertoires in COVID-19. Study summary: Researchers got acute and convalescent COVID-19 samples from the United States, Italy and Spain. PBMCs, B-cell-depleted T cells, or T cells provided the cDNA or gDNA that made up the material.

Original methodology: Researchers report that nucleated cell counts were estimated from reference gene primer amplification. Sequencing was performed with immunoSEQ multiplex PCR; in TCRdb, only in-frame clones are kept and a portion is missing. V, J and clone size derive from that table, while D and trimming were established from the DNA sequence. The sample has just under 80,000 clones, about 88% seen once; the top ten hold roughly 45%. The clonotype was recovered from a human donor in a cohort sampled during active COVID-19. Sequencing was carried out using peripheral blood. The chain recombines TRBV5-1 with TRBJ1-2; 10 bases align to TRBD1. CDR3 DNA: TGCGCCAGCAGGAGACAGGGGGCATTAGGCTACACCTTC. Its translation is CASRRQGALGYTF.